This is a list of T cell receptor beta chains from one sample in a study of shared clonotypes between healthy human individuals. Only in-frame clones appear in the TCRdb table, and some are missing; sequencing was by immunoSEQ multiplex PCR. Among 2,500,000 or so clones listed, 90% to 95% were seen once. Sequencing was carried out using naive CD4+ T cells from PBMCs. The receptor set was obtained from a man aged 18-30 years in good health. Some clones in this sample may be carry-over from other donors' samples. CDR3s include the opening cysteine and the closing phenylalanine or tryptophan. The order of the fields is V gene, J gene, D gene, clone size, CDR3 protein, CDR3 DNA. A D gene is named only where the DNA matches it firmly. A row's size may be missing; if present it is once, few, many or a size class.

TRBV9	TRBJ2-1	.	.	CASSVQGDYNEQFF	TGTGCCAGCAGCGTACAGGGCGATTACAATGAGCAGTTCTTC
TRBV7-2	TRBJ2-3	TRBD2	.	CASSPWTSVTDTQYF	TGTGCCAGCAGCCCATGGACTAGCGTCACAGATACGCAGTATTTT
TRBV5-4	TRBJ1-1	TRBD1	.	CASSSDRERITEAFF	TGTGCCAGCAGCTCTGACAGGGAAAGGATCACTGAAGCTTTCTTT
TRBV2	TRBJ1-1	.	.	CASSEAEGRKNTEAFF	TGTGCCAGCAGTGAAGCCGAGGGCAGGAAGAACACTGAAGCTTTCTTT
TRBV18	TRBJ2-7	.	.	CASSPSTKQSEQYF	TGTGCCAGCTCACCGTCTACGAAACAAAGCGAGCAGTACTTC
TRBV6-6	TRBJ1-5	.	few	CASSRWSGNQPQHF	TGTGCCAGCAGTCGATGGAGCGGCAATCAGCCCCAGCATTTT
TRBV4-3	TRBJ2-1	TRBD2	.	CASSHQWTSRYNEQFF	TGCGCCAGCAGCCATCAATGGACTAGCAGATACAATGAGCAGTTCTTC
TRBV9	TRBJ2-3	TRBD2	.	CASSKTAGLAGRYTQYF	TGTGCCAGCAGCAAGACGGCGGGGCTAGCGGGGCGATATACGCAGTATTTT
TRBV7-9	TRBJ2-5	.	.	CASSWGTGGGETQYF	TGTGCCAGCAGCTGGGGTACGGGCGGAGGTGAGACCCAGTACTTC
TRBV28	TRBJ1-3	.	.	CASSSPGRTHLW	TGTGCCAGCAGTTCCCCCGGAAGGACGCATCTGTGG
TRBV5-4	TRBJ1-1	.	.	CASSSTVNTEAFF	TGTGCCAGCAGCTCCACGGTGAACACTGAAGCTTTCTTT
TRBV2	TRBJ1-1	.	few	CASSARDTSEAFF	TGTGCCAGCAGTGCACGGGACACCTCAGAAGCTTTCTTT
TRBV18	TRBJ2-7	.	once	CASSPPPYLSSYEQYF	TGTGCCAGCTCACCACCGCCCTACCTCAGCTCCTACGAGCAGTACTTC
TRBV7-2	TRBJ2-1	TRBD1	once	CASSSRTGGAGNEQFF	TGTGCCAGCAGCTCCCGGACAGGGGGCGCCGGCAATGAGCAGTTCTTC
TRBV4-3	TRBJ1-1	.	.	CASSQTMDPNTEAFF	TGCGCCAGCAGCCAGACGATGGACCCGAACACTGAAGCCTTCTTT
TRBV6-1	TRBJ2-3	.	.	CASSGWRVNTDTQYF	TGTGCCAGCAGTGGATGGCGGGTCAACACAGATACGCAGTATTTT
TRBV28	TRBJ2-7	.	.	CASTLSSRGSYEQYF	TGTGCCAGCACCTTAAGTTCTCGGGGGTCCTACGAGCAGTACTTC
TRBV29-1	TRBJ1-3	.	.	CSAEGGSGGNTIYF	TGCAGCGCCGAAGGAGGGTCGGGTGGAAACACCATATATTTT
TRBV15	TRBJ2-1	TRBD2	.	CATSRDPGGDNEQFF	TGTGCCACCAGCAGAGATCCGGGAGGGGACAATGAGCAGTTCTTC
TRBV4-2	TRBJ2-4	.	.	CASSQARLAKNIQYF	TGTGCCAGCAGCCAGGCCCGGCTAGCCAAAAACATTCAGTACTTC
TRBV7-7	TRBJ2-1	.	.	CASSLDSGNEQFF	TGTGCCAGCAGCTTAGATTCCGGGAATGAGCAGTTCTTC
TRBV9	TRBJ2-5	TRBD2	.	CASSSRGTSQETQYF	TGTGCCAGCAGCTCTCGGGGGACTAGCCAAGAGACCCAGTACTTC
TRBV7-3	TRBJ2-1	TRBD2	few	CASSRNPLAVYNEQFF	TGTGCCAGCAGCCGCAACCCCCTAGCGGTTTACAATGAGCAGTTCTTC
TRBV6-1	TRBJ1-3	.	.	CASSVYSGFSGNTIYF	TGTGCCAGCAGTGTTTATTCAGGATTTTCTGGAAACACCATATATTTT
TRBV5-6	TRBJ1-3	.	.	CASTQFGGRSGNTIYF	TGTGCCAGCACCCAATTCGGGGGCCGCTCTGGAAACACCATATATTTT
TRBV6-5	TRBJ1-1	TRBD1	.	CATGTGPNTEAFF	TGTGCCACCGGGACAGGGCCGAACACTGAAGCTTTCTTT
TRBV28	TRBJ2-7	.	.	CASKRTAAYEQYF	TGTGCCAGCAAGAGGACAGCCGCCTACGAGCAGTACTTC
TRBV27	TRBJ2-2	.	once	CASSLSRPLSNTGELFF	TGTGCCAGCAGTTTATCCCGGCCCTTATCGAACACCGGGGAGCTGTTTTTT
TRBV27	TRBJ2-1	TRBD1	.	CASRPTGVHEQFF	TGTGCCAGCAGGCCTACAGGGGTCCATGAGCAGTTCTTC
TRBV28	TRBJ1-2	.	.	CASSLWEGRKANYGYTF	TGTGCCAGCAGTTTATGGGAAGGGCGGAAGGCTAACTATGGCTACACCTTC
TRBV28	TRBJ2-2	.	.	CASSSGPTTAGELFF	TGTGCCAGCAGTTCCGGGCCAACTACGGCCGGGGAGCTGTTTTTT
TRBV5-1	TRBJ1-4	.	.	CASREQGSLEKLFF	TGCGCCAGCCGAGAACAGGGTAGCCTAGAAAAACTGTTTTTT
TRBV5-1	TRBJ2-1	TRBD2	.	CASSLEGWTSNEQFF	TGCGCCAGCAGCTTGGAGGGCTGGACTAGCAATGAGCAGTTCTTC
TRBV30	TRBJ1-5	.	.	CAWRGSSSNQPQHF	TGTGCCTGGAGGGGGTCGAGTAGCAATCAGCCCCAGCATTTT
TRBV28	TRBJ1-1	.	.	CASNGGGAGRAEAFF	TGTGCCAGCAATGGTGGCGGGGCGGGTAGGGCTGAAGCTTTCTTT
TRBV2	TRBJ1-5	.	.	CASSLLTNGGNQPQHF	TGTGCCAGCAGTCTTCTCACGAACGGGGGCAATCAGCCCCAGCATTTT
TRBV10-3	TRBJ1-5	TRBD1	.	CAIGQHGQDHQPQHF	TGTGCCATCGGTCAACACGGACAGGATCATCAGCCCCAGCATTTT
TRBV7-2	TRBJ2-7	TRBD1	.	CASSSGQTYEQYF	TGTGCCAGCAGCTCGGGACAGACCTACGAGCAGTACTTC
TRBV18	TRBJ1-5	TRBD1	.	CASSMTGGGNQPQHF	TGTGCCAGCTCAATGACAGGGGGCGGCAATCAGCCCCAGCATTTT
TRBV5-1	TRBJ2-7	TRBD1	.	CASSLEPTGSGWPYEQYF	TGCGCCAGCAGCTTGGAACCGACAGGGTCAGGATGGCCCTACGAGCAGTACTTC
TRBV11-3	TRBJ2-1	.	once	CASSLNSHNEQFF	TGTGCCAGCAGCTTAAACTCTCACAATGAGCAGTTCTTC